This is a list of T cell receptor beta chains from one sample in a study of blood T cell repertoires in COVID-19. The protocol was immunoSEQ multiplex PCR, while the TCRdb copy is restricted to in-frame clones and leaves out a portion. The sample lists under 45,000 clones; over 60% were seen once. The sequenced material came from peripheral blood. These receptors all stem from a woman between 65 and 79 years old with acute or convalescent COVID-19. Each CDR3 is given with its conserved first and last residue. D genes are given only for firm matches. Clone size is shown for a subset of rows, as once, few, many or a class of expanded clone.

J gene: TRBJ2-7; V gene: TRBV18; CDR3 length: 13; clone size: -; D gene: TRBD2; CDR3 DNA: TGTGCCAGCTCAAGCGGGATCTCCTACGAGCAGTACTTC; CDR3 protein: CASSSGISYEQYF
J gene: TRBJ1-2; V gene: TRBV3-1/TRBV3-2; CDR3 length: 14; clone size: -; D gene: -; CDR3 DNA: TGTGCCAGCAGCCCCACGGGGGGCGACTATGGCTACACCTTC; CDR3 protein: CASSPTGGDYGYTF
J gene: TRBJ2-7; V gene: TRBV27; CDR3 length: 13; clone size: -; D gene: TRBD1; CDR3 DNA: TGTGCCAGCAGTGGGACAGCCAACTACGAGCAGTACTTC; CDR3 protein: CASSGTANYEQYF
J gene: TRBJ1-2; V gene: TRBV3-1/TRBV3-2; CDR3 length: 15; clone size: -; D gene: -; CDR3 DNA: TGTGCCAGCAGCCGACAGACAGCCGTCAACTATGGCTACACCTTC; CDR3 protein: CASSRQTAVNYGYTF
J gene: TRBJ1-2; V gene: TRBV6-5; CDR3 length: 15; clone size: -; D gene: -; CDR3 DNA: TGTGCCAGCGTTGTAAACGACAGGACCAACTATGGCTACACCTTC; CDR3 protein: CASVVNDRTNYGYTF
J gene: TRBJ2-5; V gene: TRBV7-2; CDR3 length: 12; clone size: -; D gene: -; CDR3 DNA: TGTGCCAGCAGCCGGAGTGGGGAGACCCAGTACTTC; CDR3 protein: CASSRSGETQYF
J gene: TRBJ2-7; V gene: TRBV6-6; CDR3 length: 15; clone size: -; D gene: TRBD1; CDR3 DNA: TGTGCCAGCAACCAAGCGACAGGGGGCCCCTACGAGCAGTACTTC; CDR3 protein: CASNQATGGPYEQYF
J gene: TRBJ2-1; V gene: TRBV3-1/TRBV3-2; CDR3 length: 16; clone size: -; D gene: TRBD2; CDR3 DNA: TGTGCCAGCAGCCAAGAACTAGCGGGTAATATAGATGAGCAGTTCTTC; CDR3 protein: CASSQELAGNIDEQFF
J gene: TRBJ2-5; V gene: TRBV28; CDR3 length: 16; clone size: -; D gene: TRBD2; CDR3 DNA: TGTGCCAGCAGTCGACTAGCGGGGAGCCTTTCAGAGACCCAGTACTTC; CDR3 protein: CASSRLAGSLSETQYF
J gene: TRBJ2-7; V gene: TRBV6-6; CDR3 length: 12; clone size: -; D gene: TRBD1; CDR3 DNA: TGTGCCAGCAGTTACCACAGGGGCGAGCAGTACTTC; CDR3 protein: CASSYHRGEQYF
J gene: TRBJ2-1; V gene: TRBV11-1; CDR3 length: 14; clone size: few; D gene: -; CDR3 DNA: TGTGCCAGCAGCGGGGACTTCACCTACAATGAGCAGTTCTTC; CDR3 protein: CASSGDFTYNEQFF
J gene: TRBJ1-1; V gene: TRBV30; CDR3 length: 14; clone size: -; D gene: TRBD1; CDR3 DNA: TGTGCCTGGGAACCGGGACAGGGGATCTCTGAAGCTTTCTTT; CDR3 protein: CAWEPGQGISEAFF
J gene: TRBJ1-2; V gene: TRBV2; CDR3 length: 15; clone size: -; D gene: -; CDR3 DNA: TGTGCCAGCAGTGAATGGGCAGGGCGAGGATATGGCTACACCTTC; CDR3 protein: CASSEWAGRGYGYTF
J gene: TRBJ1-1; V gene: TRBV29-1; CDR3 length: 13; clone size: -; D gene: -; CDR3 DNA: TGCAGCGTTGAAAGGAGGATGAACACTGAAGCTTTCTTT; CDR3 protein: CSVERRMNTEAFF
J gene: TRBJ1-1; V gene: TRBV25-1; CDR3 length: 13; clone size: -; D gene: TRBD1; CDR3 DNA: TGTGCCAGCAGGGAACAGGGGGCCACTGAAGCTTTCTTT; CDR3 protein: CASREQGATEAFF
J gene: TRBJ2-7; V gene: TRBV18; CDR3 length: 16; clone size: -; D gene: TRBD2; CDR3 DNA: TGTGCCAGCTCTCCCCGGACTAGCGGGGCCTCCTACGAGCAGTACTTC; CDR3 protein: CASSPRTSGASYEQYF
J gene: TRBJ2-1; V gene: TRBV19; CDR3 length: 15; clone size: -; D gene: -; CDR3 DNA: TGTGCCAGTAGTATAGCGGGAGCCCTCTACAATGAGCAGTTCTTC; CDR3 protein: CASSIAGALYNEQFF
J gene: TRBJ1-2; V gene: TRBV28; CDR3 length: 13; clone size: -; D gene: TRBD1; CDR3 DNA: TGTGCCAGCAGTCGACAGGGAAGGTATGGCTACACCTTC; CDR3 protein: CASSRQGRYGYTF
J gene: TRBJ1-5; V gene: TRBV18; CDR3 length: 15; clone size: -; D gene: TRBD1; CDR3 DNA: TGTGCCAGCTCCCCAGACAGGGCAAGCAATCAGCCCCAGCATTTT; CDR3 protein: CASSPDRASNQPQHF
J gene: TRBJ2-4; V gene: TRBV30; CDR3 length: 12; clone size: -; D gene: -; CDR3 DNA: TGTGCCTGGACCGGCACCGGGACAATTCAGTACTTC; CDR3 protein: CAWTGTGTIQYF
J gene: TRBJ2-3; V gene: TRBV6-6; CDR3 length: 15; clone size: -; D gene: TRBD2; CDR3 DNA: TGTGCCAGCACTCTAGCGGGGGGGGGCACAGATACGCAGTATTTT; CDR3 protein: CASTLAGGGTDTQYF
J gene: TRBJ1-1; V gene: TRBV6-1; CDR3 length: 15; clone size: -; D gene: -; CDR3 DNA: TGTGCCAGCAGAGAAGTAGGGGTGAGGAACACTGAAGCTTTCTTT; CDR3 protein: CASREVGVRNTEAFF
J gene: TRBJ1-1; V gene: TRBV4-2; CDR3 length: 14; clone size: -; D gene: -; CDR3 DNA: TGTGCCAGCAGCCAGGAGGCACAGGGAAGGGGAGCTTTCTTT; CDR3 protein: CASSQEAQGRGAFF
J gene: TRBJ2-3; V gene: TRBV7-3; CDR3 length: 15; clone size: -; D gene: -; CDR3 DNA: TGTGCCAGCAGCGTTCGACTAGTGGGCACAGATACGCAGTATTTT; CDR3 protein: CASSVRLVGTDTQYF
J gene: TRBJ1-4; V gene: TRBV18; CDR3 length: 18; clone size: -; D gene: -; CDR3 DNA: TGTGCCAGCTCAGACCTGCCGGGGTGGTATTCGACTAATGAAAAACTGTTTTTT; CDR3 protein: CASSDLPGWYSTNEKLFF
J gene: TRBJ1-3; V gene: TRBV6-5; CDR3 length: 15; clone size: -; D gene: -; CDR3 DNA: TGTGCCAGCAGCGCTTCCCCCATTAGCGGAAACACCATATATTTT; CDR3 protein: CASSASPISGNTIYF
J gene: TRBJ1-6; V gene: TRBV13; CDR3 length: 16; clone size: -; D gene: TRBD1; CDR3 DNA: TGTGCCAGCAGCTTAGGATGGGGGCAGGGGGATTCACCCCTCCACTTT; CDR3 protein: CASSLGWGQGDSPLHF
J gene: TRBJ1-6; V gene: TRBV28; CDR3 length: 17; clone size: few; D gene: -; CDR3 DNA: TGTGCCAGCAGCTTGGGCCAAGGCAGGGTGGATAATTCACCCCTCCACTTT; CDR3 protein: CASSLGQGRVDNSPLHF
J gene: TRBJ2-4; V gene: TRBV5-1; CDR3 length: 18; clone size: -; D gene: TRBD1; CDR3 DNA: TGCGCCAGCAGCTCCCCGAGGACAGGGAAGGAGGTGGGAAACATTCAGTACTTC; CDR3 protein: CASSSPRTGKEVGNIQYF
J gene: TRBJ1-1; V gene: TRBV3-1/TRBV3-2; CDR3 length: 12; clone size: -; D gene: TRBD1; CDR3 DNA: TGTGCCAGCAGCCCCGGACAGGCCTTAGCTTTCTTT; CDR3 protein: CASSPGQALAFF
J gene: TRBJ1-3; V gene: TRBV2; CDR3 length: 16; clone size: -; D gene: -; CDR3 DNA: TGTGCCACCCGGGGAGCCATACCTTCACCTGGAAACACCATATATTTT; CDR3 protein: CATRGAIPSPGNTIYF
J gene: TRBJ1-5; V gene: TRBV4-1; CDR3 length: 15; clone size: -; D gene: TRBD1; CDR3 DNA: TGCGCCAGCAGCCACGCCGGGACAGGGCTCCAGCCCCAGCATTTT; CDR3 protein: CASSHAGTGLQPQHF
J gene: TRBJ1-4; V gene: TRBV5-1; CDR3 length: 15; clone size: -; D gene: -; CDR3 DNA: TGCGCCAGCAGCTTTACAGGGTACTTTAATGAAAAACTGTTTTTT; CDR3 protein: CASSFTGYFNEKLFF
J gene: TRBJ1-2; V gene: TRBV7-9; CDR3 length: 14; clone size: -; D gene: TRBD1; CDR3 DNA: TGTGCCAGCAGTACACAGGGGGGCGGTTATGGCTACACCTTC; CDR3 protein: CASSTQGGGYGYTF
J gene: TRBJ1-1; V gene: TRBV11-2; CDR3 length: 14; clone size: -; D gene: -; CDR3 DNA: TGTGCCAGCAGCTTAGGACAGACGGCGATTGAAGCTTTCTTT; CDR3 protein: CASSLGQTAIEAFF
J gene: TRBJ1-2; V gene: TRBV6-6; CDR3 length: 14; clone size: -; D gene: TRBD1; CDR3 DNA: TGTGCCAGCAGTTACGAGGGACAGGGGCATGGCTACACCTTC; CDR3 protein: CASSYEGQGHGYTF